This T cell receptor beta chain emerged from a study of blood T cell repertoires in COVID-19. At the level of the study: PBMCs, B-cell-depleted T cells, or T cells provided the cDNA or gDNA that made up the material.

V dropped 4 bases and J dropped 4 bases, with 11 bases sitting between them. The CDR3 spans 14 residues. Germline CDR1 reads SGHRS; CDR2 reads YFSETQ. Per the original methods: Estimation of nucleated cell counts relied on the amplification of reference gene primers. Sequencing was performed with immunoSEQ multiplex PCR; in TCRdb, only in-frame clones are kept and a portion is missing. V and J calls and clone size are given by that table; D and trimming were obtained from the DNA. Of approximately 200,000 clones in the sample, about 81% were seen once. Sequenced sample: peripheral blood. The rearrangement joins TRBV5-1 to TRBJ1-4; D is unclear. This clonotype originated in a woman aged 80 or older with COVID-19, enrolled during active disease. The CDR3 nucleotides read TGCGCCAGCAGCCCCGAGGGCCGTAATGAAAAACTGTTTTTT. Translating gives CASSPEGRNEKLFF. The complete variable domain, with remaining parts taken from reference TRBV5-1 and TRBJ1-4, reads KAGVTQTPRYLIKTRGQQVTLSCSPISGHRSVSWYQQTPGQGLQFLFEYFSETQRNKGNFPGRFSGRQFSNSRSEMNVSTLELGDSALYLCASSPEGRNEKLFFGSGTQLSVL.